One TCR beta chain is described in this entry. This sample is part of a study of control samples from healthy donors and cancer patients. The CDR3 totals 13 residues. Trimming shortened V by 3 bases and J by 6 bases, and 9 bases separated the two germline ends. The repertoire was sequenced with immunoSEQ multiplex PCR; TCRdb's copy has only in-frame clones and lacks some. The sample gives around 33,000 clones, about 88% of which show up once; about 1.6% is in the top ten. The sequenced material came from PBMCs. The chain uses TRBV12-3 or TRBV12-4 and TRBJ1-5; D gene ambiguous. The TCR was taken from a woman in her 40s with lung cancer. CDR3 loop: CASSFLQGQPQHF. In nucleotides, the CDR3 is TGTGCCAGCAGTTTTCTCCAAGGTCAGCCCCAGCATTTT.